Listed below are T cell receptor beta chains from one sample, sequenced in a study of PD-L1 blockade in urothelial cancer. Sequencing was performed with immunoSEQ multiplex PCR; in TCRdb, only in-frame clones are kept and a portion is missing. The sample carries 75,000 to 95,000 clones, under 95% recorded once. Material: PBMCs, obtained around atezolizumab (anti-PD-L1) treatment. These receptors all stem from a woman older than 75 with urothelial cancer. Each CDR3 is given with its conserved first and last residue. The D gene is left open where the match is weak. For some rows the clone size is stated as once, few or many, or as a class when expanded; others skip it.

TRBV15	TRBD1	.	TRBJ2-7	TGTGCCACCAGCAGAGACCAGGGGGCTAGCTACGAGCAGTACTTC	CATSRDQGASYEQYF
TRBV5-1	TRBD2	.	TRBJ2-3	TGCGCCAGCAGCTCAGCGGGAGGGCCGGGAGATACGCAGTATTTT	CASSSAGGPGDTQYF
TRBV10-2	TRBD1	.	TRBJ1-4	TGCGCCAGCAGAGGACAGGGGGCAACTAATGAAAAACTGTTTTTT	CASRGQGATNEKLFF
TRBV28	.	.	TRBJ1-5	TGTGCCAGCGCGGGGGAACAGCCCCAGCATTTT	CASAGEQPQHF
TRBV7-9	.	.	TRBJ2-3	TGTGCCAGCAGCTTAGACGGCGGAACTAGCACAGATACGCAGTATTTT	CASSLDGGTSTDTQYF
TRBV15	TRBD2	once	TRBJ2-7	TGTGCCACCAGCAGAGATCATGCGGGAGTAGGCGAGCAGTACTTC	CATSRDHAGVGEQYF
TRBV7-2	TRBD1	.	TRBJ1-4	TGTGCCAGCAGCTTAGGGACAGGGCGGAATGAAAAACTGTTTTTT	CASSLGTGRNEKLFF
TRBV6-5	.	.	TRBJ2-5	TGTGCCAGCAGTCCCTGGGCAGGTCAAGAGACCCAGTACTTC	CASSPWAGQETQYF
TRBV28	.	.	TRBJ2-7	TGTGCCACCGATAGCGGATACGAGCAGTACTTC	CATDSGYEQYF
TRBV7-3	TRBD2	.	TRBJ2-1	TGTGCCAGCAGCCCCGGGACTAGCGGTTCCTCCTACAATGAGCAGTTCTTC	CASSPGTSGSSYNEQFF
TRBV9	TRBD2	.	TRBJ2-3	TGTGCCAGCAGCTTAACTAGCGCGAGCACAGATACGCAGTATTTT	CASSLTSASTDTQYF
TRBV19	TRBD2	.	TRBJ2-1	TGTGCCAGTAGTATACGGTTAGCGGGAGGAAATGAGCAGTTCTTC	CASSIRLAGGNEQFF
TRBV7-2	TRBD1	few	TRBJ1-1	TGTGCCAGCAGCTTTCGGGCGACAGGGTACACTGAAGCTTTCTTT	CASSFRATGYTEAFF
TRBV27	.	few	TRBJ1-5	TGTGCCAGCAGTTGGAGTCCGGGGCAGCCCCAGCATTTT	CASSWSPGQPQHF
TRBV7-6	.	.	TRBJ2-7	TGTGCCAGCTCCTTTGAATCGGGGTCGTACGAGCAGTACTTC	CASSFESGSYEQYF
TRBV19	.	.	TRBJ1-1	TGTGCCAGTTGTAAAAGGGGCAGAGAAGCTTTCTTT	CASCKRGREAFF
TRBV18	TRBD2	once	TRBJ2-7	TGTGCCAGCTCACGAGCTAGCGGCCGCTACGAGCAGTACTTC	CASSRASGRYEQYF
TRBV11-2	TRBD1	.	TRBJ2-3	TGTGCCAGCAGCGGTTGGACAGGATCCACAGATACGCAGTATTTT	CASSGWTGSTDTQYF
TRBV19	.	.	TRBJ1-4	TGTGCCAGTAGATCTGGACAGAAACTGTTTTTT	CASRSGQKLFF
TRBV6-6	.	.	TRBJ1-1	TGTGCCAGCAGTTCCCGTCTCTGGGGGCAAGCTTTCTTT	CASSSRLWGQAFF
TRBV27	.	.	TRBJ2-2	TGTGCCAGCAGTTCGGACAGAGGAGGGGAGCTGTTTTTT	CASSSDRGGELFF
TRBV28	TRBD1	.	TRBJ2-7	TGTGCCAGCACCTTGACAGGGCAATACGAGCAGTACTTC	CASTLTGQYEQYF
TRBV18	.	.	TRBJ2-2	TGTGCCAGCTCACCTGGGACACCCAACACCGGGGAGCTGTTTTTT	CASSPGTPNTGELFF
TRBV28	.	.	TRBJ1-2	TGTGCCGTTCGAAGGTTGGCGGGAACCTATGGCTACACCTTC	CAVRRLAGTYGYTF
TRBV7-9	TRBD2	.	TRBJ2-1	TGTGCCAGCAGCCCGCGACTAGCGGGGTACAATGAGCAGTTCTTC	CASSPRLAGYNEQFF
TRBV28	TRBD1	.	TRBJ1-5	TGTGCCAGCAGTTGGAGGACAGGGGGCGCGGGGCCCCAGCATTTT	CASSWRTGGAGPQHF
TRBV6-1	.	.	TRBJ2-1	TGTGCCAGCAGAAATCGACAGTTTAGCGGAAATGAGCAGTTCTTC	CASRNRQFSGNEQFF
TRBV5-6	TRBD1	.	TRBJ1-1	TGTGCCAGCAGCCCGGGACAGACGACTGAAGCTTTCTTT	CASSPGQTTEAFF
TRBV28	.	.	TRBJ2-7	TGTGCCAGCAGTACTCCGAGCTCCTACGAGCAGTACTTC	CASSTPSSYEQYF
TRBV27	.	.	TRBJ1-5	TGTGCCAGCAGTTCCGGGATACTAAATCAGCCCCAGCATTTT	CASSSGILNQPQHF
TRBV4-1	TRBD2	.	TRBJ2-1	TGCGCCAGCAGCTCCAGACTAGCTATAAATGAGCAGTTCTTC	CASSSRLAINEQFF
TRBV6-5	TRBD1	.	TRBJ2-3	TGTGCCAGCAGTTACGACAGGGTTAGCACAGATACGCAGTATTTT	CASSYDRVSTDTQYF
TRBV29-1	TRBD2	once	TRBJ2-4	TGCAGCGTCGGGGGGGGGAGCGGAAACATTCAGTACTTC	CSVGGGSGNIQYF
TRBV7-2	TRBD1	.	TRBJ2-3	TGTGCCAGCAGCTACGGACAGGCAGCAGATACGCAGTATTTT	CASSYGQAADTQYF
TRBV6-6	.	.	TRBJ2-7	TGTGCCAGCAGTTTAGAGGATAACTACGAGCAGTACTTC	CASSLEDNYEQYF
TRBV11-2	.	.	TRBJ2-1	TGTGCCAGCAGCCGCGGGACGCCATACAATGAGCAGTTCTTC	CASSRGTPYNEQFF
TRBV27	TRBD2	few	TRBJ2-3	TGTGCCAGCAGCCGGGGGGATAGCACAGATACGCAGTATTTT	CASSRGDSTDTQYF
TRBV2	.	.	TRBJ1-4	TGTGCCAGCAGTGAACAGGGCACAACTAATGAAAAACTGTTTTTT	CASSEQGTTNEKLFF
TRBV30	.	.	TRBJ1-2	TGTGCCTGGAGGGCAGAAGCGAACTATGGCTACACCTTC	CAWRAEANYGYTF
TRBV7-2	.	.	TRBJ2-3	TGTGCCAGCAGCCTAGATTTACAGGAGGATACGCAGTATTTT	CASSLDLQEDTQYF
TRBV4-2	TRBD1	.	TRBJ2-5	TGTGCCAGCAGCCCAGAAGGGACAGCCCAAGAGACCCAGTACTTC	CASSPEGTAQETQYF
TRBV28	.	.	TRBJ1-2	TGTGCCAGCAGTTCCCGACCAGGAGGCTACACCTTC	CASSSRPGGYTF
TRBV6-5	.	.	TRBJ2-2	TGTGCCAGCAGTTACCGGGGGAGCGGCACCGGGGAGCTGTTTTTT	CASSYRGSGTGELFF
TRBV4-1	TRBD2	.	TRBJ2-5	TGCGCCAGCAGCCTCAAGGAGGGAGCGGGAGGGCCGTTCTTAGAGACCCAGTACTTC	CASSLKEGAGGPFLETQYF
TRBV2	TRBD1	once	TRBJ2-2	TGTGCCGGGCTACAGGGGGCTAGAAACACCGGGGAGCTGTTTTTT	CAGLQGARNTGELFF
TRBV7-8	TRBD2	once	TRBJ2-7	TGTGCCAGCAGCTCGCCGGGACTAGCGAGTACCTACGAGCAGTACTTC	CASSSPGLASTYEQYF
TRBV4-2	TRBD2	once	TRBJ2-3	TGTGCCAGCAGCCTTATGATAACTAGCGGGAGGGCCGAGAGGGTCTGGGATACGCAGTATTTT	CASSLMITSGRAERVWDTQYF
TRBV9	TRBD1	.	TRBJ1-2	TGTGCCAGCAGCGGAGGATCAGGGACAGGGTTTACGGGCTACACCTTC	CASSGGSGTGFTGYTF
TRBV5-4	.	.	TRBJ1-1	TGTGCCAGCAGCTCCCCCCAGGGTGCGTTCACTGAAGCTTTCTTT	CASSSPQGAFTEAFF
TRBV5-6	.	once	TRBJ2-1	TGTGCCAGCAGCTCTTACAATGAGCAGTTCTTC	CASSSYNEQFF
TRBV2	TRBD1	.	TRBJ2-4	TGTGCCAGCAGTGAAGAGGGACAGGGGGCCAAAAACATTCAGTACTTC	CASSEEGQGAKNIQYF
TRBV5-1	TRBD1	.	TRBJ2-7	TGCGCCAGCAGTTCGGGGGGACAGGGATACGAGCAGTACTTC	CASSSGGQGYEQYF
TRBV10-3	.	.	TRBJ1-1	TGTGCCATCAGTGGACAGAGCACTGAAGCTTTCTTT	CAISGQSTEAFF
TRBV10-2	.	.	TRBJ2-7	TGCGCCAGCAGTGAAACAACCCACGAGCAGTACTTC	CASSETTHEQYF